Here is one TCR beta chain with its context. Its antigen remains unidentified. Mismatch with germline at one junction end may stem from a read error. This sample was included in a study of shared clonotypes between healthy human individuals (TCRdb year 2020). For the study in its entirety: The cohort comprised a couple of women and a few men aged 18 to 49 years. Blood TCR repertoires of about five healthy adults were deeply sequenced to estimate repertoire size and the extent of clonotype sharing between individuals. Each donor's leukapheresis produced roughly between roughly 0.94 and 9.5 billion PBMCs. To increase sequencing depth and limit assay-specific biases, different laboratories used diverse techniques to prepare libraries and sequence TCR repertoires. Results and caveats for the whole study, not just this receptor: The genetic and exposure-history diversity represented was limited by the small number of donors. Sampling was restricted to blood, and TCR repertoires in tissues likely differ from the TCR repertoires found in blood. Pairwise subsampling led to the expectation that sequencing depth would affect the degree of clonotype sharing among donors.

The donors were healthy, HIV-negative adults with no recently reported acute infections or vaccinations. Every donor was a Caucasian adult living in Nashville, Tennessee, USA. In the unsorted samples, 90 million to 100 million PBMCs were counted, and genomic DNA was extracted using the QIAamp DNA Blood Mini kit. Blood was obtained by leukapheresis, after which PBMCs were separated by Ficoll-Histopaque density gradient centrifugation and cryopreserved in liquid nitrogen vapor phase. Taken from the germline V gene (reference sequence), the CDR1 and CDR2 loops are LNHDA and SQIVND. The CDR3 measures 13 amino acids from cysteine to phenylalanine. Of the read, only the CDR3 DNA is kept; its 39 bases are in frame from base 1. Using the deep immunoSEQ assay, multiplex PCR amplified TCR CDR3 regions from genomic DNA. For each cell subset, the extracted genomic DNA was distributed evenly across all wells of several immunoSEQ 96-well plates, and each plate served as one replicate. For unsorted PBMC, roughly 270 ng genomic DNA, equal to about 30,000 T cell genomes, was loaded into each replicate PCR. Ten immunoSEQ deep assay plates were used to sequence unsorted PBMC genomic DNA. Purified libraries were quantified with a Qubit 3.0 fluorometer, sized on a Bioanalyzer 2100, and re-quantified with the KAPA Library Quantification kit. Every immunoSEQ 96-well plate was sequenced on a separate single-read 150-cycle Illumina NextSeq 550 flow cell. The study's own analysis went as follows. The immunoSEQ output contained only junctional sequences without quality scores, so filtering could not match that applied to full-length reads. To assign V/J genes and CDR3, sequences were annotated using PyIR, a Python wrapper for IgBLAST v1.9, with IMGT germline references. Reads were filtered out if the reads had weak V/J assignments (E-value above 1e-6), no CDR3, stop codons, out-of-frame junctions, or ambiguous translated residues. A V3J clonotype was defined by an identical inferred V gene, J gene, and CDR3 amino acid sequence. To compute the percentage overlap between repertoires, the number of shared unique clonotypes was divided by the size of the smaller repertoire. RTK rarefaction, the Chao1 estimator, and Recon v2.1 estimates of unobserved clonotypes were used to assess repertoire richness. The table comes from immuneACCESS by way of TCRdb, which keeps in-frame sequences with V and J called. Part of the clones is missing from these tables; in studies checked, under half for an unresolved V gene and the rest for unknown reasons. V and J calls and clone size are given by that table; D and trimming were obtained from the DNA. This sample lists approximately 440,000 clones; around 77% were detected once. In total, the top ten clones hold about 12% of the sample.

Sequenced sample: PBMCs. The receptor was isolated from a middle-aged woman in good health. Some clones in this sample may be carry-over from other donors' samples. This sequence uses TRBV19 and TRBJ1-2; the D gene is unclear. The CDR3: CASSMVLGGPTDF. Here is the DNA: TGTGCCAGTAGTATGGTTTTGGGAGGGCCTACGGACTTC.